This record covers a single T cell receptor beta chain. TCRdb re-called the RT-PCR reads with MiXCR, one entry per CDR3 protein. This table has over 200,000 distinct CDR3 sequences, less than 50% appearing once. The sample originates from a study of patients and donors after allogeneic stem cell transplantation. CDR1 is MNHEY and CDR2 is SVGAGI in the germline V gene. The V gene end was trimmed by 1 base and the J gene end by 5 bases; junction bases not matched to a gene: 6. The CDR3 is made up of 15 amino acids. Sample: blood, either unsorted or a sorted T cell fraction (not recorded which). The sequence was collected from a human donor who was either an allogeneic HSCT recipient or a stem cell or donor lymphocyte infusion donor (not recorded which). It is not recorded whose cells these are; they may come from a transplant donor. The V and J genes are TRBV6-5 and TRBJ2-5; 8 positions match TRBD2. The CDR3 spells CASSYFGGAGETQYF. The CDR3, as DNA: TGTGCCAGCAGTTACTTCGGGGGGGCCGGTGAGACCCAGTACTTC.